This is a list of T cell receptor beta chains from one sample in a study of patients and donors after allogeneic stem cell transplantation. TCRdb ran MiXCR on the RT-PCR reads and lists one entry per CDR3 protein. Of 410,000 or so distinct CDR3 sequences listed, around 15% were seen once; the top ten hold less than 9.5%. The source material was blood, either unsorted or a sorted T cell fraction (not recorded which). These receptors were obtained from a human donor who was either an allogeneic HSCT recipient or a stem cell or donor lymphocyte infusion donor (not recorded which). It is not recorded whose cells these are; they may come from a transplant donor. Both conserved end residues are part of each CDR3.

TRBV5-6,CASSLVGSTGELFF
TRBV7-9,CASSKDSPSTEAFF
TRBV6-1,CASTKGRLNTEAFF
TRBV7-2,CASSSSAYGYTF
TRBV7-2,CASSLRGNQPQHF
TRBV3-1,CASSEELGGSGYTF
TRBV7-6,CASSPLGRGEYNEQFF
TRBV27,CASKSREGLRGYTF
TRBV5-5,CASSPSSRVGEKLFF
TRBV3-1,CASSPLYFGKGSHEQYF
TRBV20-1,CSARTPGQGNYGYTF
TRBV20-1,CSVVSRTSHYEQYF
TRBV12-3/TRBV12-4,CASSEPVQFGGRRLPGANVLTF
TRBV11-2,CASSEGPYEQYF
TRBV5-6,CASSLAPLAGVETQYF
TRBV7-2,CASSLSGDYNEQFF